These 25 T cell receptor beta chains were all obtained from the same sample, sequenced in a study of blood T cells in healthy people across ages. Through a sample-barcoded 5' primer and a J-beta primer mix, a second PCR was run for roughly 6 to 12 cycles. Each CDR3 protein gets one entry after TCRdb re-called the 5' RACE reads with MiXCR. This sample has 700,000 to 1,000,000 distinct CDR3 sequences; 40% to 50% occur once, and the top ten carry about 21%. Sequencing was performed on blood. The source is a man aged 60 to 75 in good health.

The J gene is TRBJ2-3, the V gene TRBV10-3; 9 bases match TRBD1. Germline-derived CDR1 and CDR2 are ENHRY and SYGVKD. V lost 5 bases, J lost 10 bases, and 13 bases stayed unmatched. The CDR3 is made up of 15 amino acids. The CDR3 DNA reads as TGTGCCATCAGTCCCCTGGACAGGGGTGGGGTTTCGCAGTATTTT. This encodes CAISPLDRGGVSQYF.

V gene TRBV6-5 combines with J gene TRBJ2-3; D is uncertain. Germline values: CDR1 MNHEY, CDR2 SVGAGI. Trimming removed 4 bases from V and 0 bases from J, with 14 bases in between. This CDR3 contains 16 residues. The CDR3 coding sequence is TGTGCCAGCAGTTTCCTGAGTGGGAAAAGCACAGATACGCAGTATTTT. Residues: CASSFLSGKSTDTQYF.

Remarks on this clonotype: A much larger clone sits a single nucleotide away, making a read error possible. The CDR3 coding sequence is TGCAGTGCTACGCATAACAGGGGATCTGGGACCAACGTCCTGACTTTC. It encodes CSATHNRGSGTNVLTF. This chain links TRBV20-1 with TRBJ2-6; 7 bases match TRBD1. This CDR3 region has 16 residues. Germline-derived CDR1 and CDR2 are DFQATT and SNEGSKA (reference sequence).

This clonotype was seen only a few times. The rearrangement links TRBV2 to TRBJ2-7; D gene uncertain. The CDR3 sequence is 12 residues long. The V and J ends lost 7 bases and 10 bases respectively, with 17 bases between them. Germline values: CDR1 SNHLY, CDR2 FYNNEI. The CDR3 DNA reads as TGTGCCAGCACCCCGGAACCCCGCGCCCAGTACTTC. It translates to CASTPEPRAQYF.

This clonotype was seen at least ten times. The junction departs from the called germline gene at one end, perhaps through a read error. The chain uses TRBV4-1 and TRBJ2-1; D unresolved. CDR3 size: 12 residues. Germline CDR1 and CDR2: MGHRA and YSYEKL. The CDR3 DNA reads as TGTGCCAGCAGCCAAGATCGGAGTGAGCAGTTCTTC. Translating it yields CASSQDRSEQFF.

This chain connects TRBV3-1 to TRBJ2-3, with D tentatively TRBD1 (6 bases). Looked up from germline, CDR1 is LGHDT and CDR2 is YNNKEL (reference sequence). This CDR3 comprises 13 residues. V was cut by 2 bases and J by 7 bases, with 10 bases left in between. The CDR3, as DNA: TGTGCCAGCAGCCAAACAGGGACATATACGCAGTATTTT. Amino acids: CASSQTGTYTQYF.

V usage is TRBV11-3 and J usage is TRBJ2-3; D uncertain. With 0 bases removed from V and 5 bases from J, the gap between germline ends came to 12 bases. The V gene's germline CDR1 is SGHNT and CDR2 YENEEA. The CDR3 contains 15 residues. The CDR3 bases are TGTGCCAGCAGCTTAGACGAAATGCGAGAAGATACGCAGTATTTT. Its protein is CASSLDEMREDTQYF.

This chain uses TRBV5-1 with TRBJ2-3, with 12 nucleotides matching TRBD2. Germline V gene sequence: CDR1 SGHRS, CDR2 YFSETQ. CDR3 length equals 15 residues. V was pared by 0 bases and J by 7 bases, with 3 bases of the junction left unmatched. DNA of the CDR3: TGCGCCAGCAGCTTGGGACTAGCGGGGGCATATACGCAGTATTTT. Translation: CASSLGLAGAYTQYF.

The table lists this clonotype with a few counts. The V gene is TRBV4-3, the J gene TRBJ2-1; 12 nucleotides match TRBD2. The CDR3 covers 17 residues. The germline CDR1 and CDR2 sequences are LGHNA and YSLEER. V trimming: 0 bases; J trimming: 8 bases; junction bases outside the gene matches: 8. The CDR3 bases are TGCGCCAGCAGCCAAGAATTTCTAGCGGGGGGGCGGTATGAGCAGTTCTTC. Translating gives CASSQEFLAGGRYEQFF.

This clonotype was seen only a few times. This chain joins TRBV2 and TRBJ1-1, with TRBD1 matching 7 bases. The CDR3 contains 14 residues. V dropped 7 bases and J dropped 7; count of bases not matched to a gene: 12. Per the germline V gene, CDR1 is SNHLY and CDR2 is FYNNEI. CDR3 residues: CASTPRQGVNEAFF. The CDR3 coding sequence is TGTGCCAGCACTCCGCGACAGGGTGTTAATGAAGCTTTCTTT.

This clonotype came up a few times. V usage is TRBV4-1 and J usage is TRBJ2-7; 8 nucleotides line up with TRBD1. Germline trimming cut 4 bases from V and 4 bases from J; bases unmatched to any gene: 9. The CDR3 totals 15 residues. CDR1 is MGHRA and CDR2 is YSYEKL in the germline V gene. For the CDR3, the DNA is TGCGCCAGCAGCCTCAGGCCGGGACAGGAGTACGAGCAGTACTTC. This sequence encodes CASSLRPGQEYEQYF.

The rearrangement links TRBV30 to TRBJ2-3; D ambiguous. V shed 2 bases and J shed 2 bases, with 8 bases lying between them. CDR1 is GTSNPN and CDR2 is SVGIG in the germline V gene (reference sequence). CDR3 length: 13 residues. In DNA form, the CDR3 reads TGTGCCTGGAGTCCTGGACCCACAGATACGCAGTATTTT. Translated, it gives CAWSPGPTDTQYF. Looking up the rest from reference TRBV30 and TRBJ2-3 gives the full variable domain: SQTIHQWPATLVQPVGSPLSLECTVEGTSNPNLYWYRQAAGRGLQLLFYSVGIGQISSEVPQNLSASRPQDRQFILSSKKLLLSDSGFYLCAWSPGPTDTQYFGPGTRLTVL.

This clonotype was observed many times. CDR3 sequence reads: CASSYPNGERSQETQYF. In DNA, the CDR3 is TGTGCCAGCAGTTACCCTAACGGGGAAAGATCACAAGAGACCCAGTACTTC. The chain joins TRBV6-6 to TRBJ2-5; the D gene is possibly TRBD2 (5 bases). Germline values: CDR1 MNHNY, CDR2 SVGAGI (reference sequence). This CDR3 spans 17 amino acids. Trimming removed 2 bases at V and 2 bases at J, with 18 bases between.

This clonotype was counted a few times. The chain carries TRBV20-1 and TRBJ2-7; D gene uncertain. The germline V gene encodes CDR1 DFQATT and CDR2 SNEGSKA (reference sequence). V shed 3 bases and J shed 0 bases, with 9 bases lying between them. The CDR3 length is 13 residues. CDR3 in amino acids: CSASRGSSYEQYF. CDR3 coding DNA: TGCAGTGCTAGCCGCGGCAGCTCCTACGAGCAGTACTTC.

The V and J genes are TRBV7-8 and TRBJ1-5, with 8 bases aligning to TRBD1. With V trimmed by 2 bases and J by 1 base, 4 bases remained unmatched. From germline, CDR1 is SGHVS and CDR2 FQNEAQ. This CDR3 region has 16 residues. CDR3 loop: CASSLHRDRSNQPQHF. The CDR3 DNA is TGTGCCAGCAGCTTACACCGGGACAGGAGCAATCAGCCCCAGCATTTT.

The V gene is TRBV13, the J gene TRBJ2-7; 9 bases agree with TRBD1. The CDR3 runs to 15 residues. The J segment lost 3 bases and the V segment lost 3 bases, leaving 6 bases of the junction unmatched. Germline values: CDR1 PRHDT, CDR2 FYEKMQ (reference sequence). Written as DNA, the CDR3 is TGTGCCAGCAGCTTTTCACAGGGGGCTCTCTACGAGCAGTACTTC. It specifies CASSFSQGALYEQYF.

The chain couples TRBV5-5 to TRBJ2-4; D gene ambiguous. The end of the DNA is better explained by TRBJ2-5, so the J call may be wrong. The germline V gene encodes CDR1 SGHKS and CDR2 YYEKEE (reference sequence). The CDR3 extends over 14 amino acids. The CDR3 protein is CASSLTWVQETQYF. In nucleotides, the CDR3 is TGTGCCAGCAGCTTGACTTGGGTGCAGGAGACCCAGTACTTC.

CDR3 nucleotide sequence: TGTGCCAGCAGCCCGGCCGATGAGCGGGTTTACGAGCAGTACTTC. Translated: CASSPADERVYEQYF. The chain joins TRBV13 to TRBJ2-7, with D tentatively TRBD2 (6 bases). CDR1 is PRHDT, CDR2 FYEKMQ, per germline (reference sequence). This CDR3 contains 15 residues. Trimming pared 5 bases from V and 4 bases from J, leaving 18 bases between.

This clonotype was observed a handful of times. The CDR3: CASSSGENQPQHF. The CDR3 DNA follows: TGTGCCAGCAGCTCAGGGGAAAATCAGCCCCAGCATTTT. This chain connects TRBV13 to TRBJ1-5; possibly TRBD1 for D (6 bases). This CDR3 has 13 amino acids. The ends were cut back, 4 bases at V and 4 bases at J, with 8 bases in the middle. Germline CDR1 is PRHDT and CDR2 is FYEKMQ (reference sequence). Based on the CDR3 plus reference TRBV13 and TRBJ1-5, the full variable domain is AAGVIQSPRHLIKEKRETATLKCYPIPRHDTVYWYQQGPGQDPQFLISFYEKMQSDKGSIPDRFSAQQFSDYHSELNMSSLELGDSALYFCASSSGENQPQHFGDGTRLSIL.

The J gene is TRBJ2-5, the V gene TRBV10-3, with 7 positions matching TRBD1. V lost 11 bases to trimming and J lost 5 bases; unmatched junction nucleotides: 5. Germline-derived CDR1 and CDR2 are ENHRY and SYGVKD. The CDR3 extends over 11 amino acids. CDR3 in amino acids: CAAGGWETQYF. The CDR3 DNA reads TGTGCCGCAGGGGGTTGGGAGACCCAGTACTTC.

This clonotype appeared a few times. The DNA for the CDR3 is TGCAGTGCGGCCCGGGACTACGGACCGAAAAACATTCAGTACTTC. This translates into CSAARDYGPKNIQYF. The J gene is TRBJ2-4, the V gene TRBV20-1, with 7 nucleotides matching TRBD2. V was pared by 6 bases and J by 4 bases, with 12 bases of the junction left unmatched. Germline CDR1 DFQATT, CDR2 SNEGSKA (reference sequence). The CDR3 consists of 15 residues.

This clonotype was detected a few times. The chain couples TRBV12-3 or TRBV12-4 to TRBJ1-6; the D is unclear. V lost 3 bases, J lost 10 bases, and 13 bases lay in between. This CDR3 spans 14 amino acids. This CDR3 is CASSFSGSGSPLHF. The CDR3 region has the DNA TGTGCCAGCAGTTTTTCGGGAAGTGGGTCACCCCTCCACTTT.

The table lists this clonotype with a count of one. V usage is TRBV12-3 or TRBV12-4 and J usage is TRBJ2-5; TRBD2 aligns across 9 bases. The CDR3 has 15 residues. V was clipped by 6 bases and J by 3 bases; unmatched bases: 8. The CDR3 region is CASSSTSGDKETQYF. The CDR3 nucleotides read TGTGCCAGCAGCTCGACTAGCGGAGACAAAGAGACCCAGTACTTC.

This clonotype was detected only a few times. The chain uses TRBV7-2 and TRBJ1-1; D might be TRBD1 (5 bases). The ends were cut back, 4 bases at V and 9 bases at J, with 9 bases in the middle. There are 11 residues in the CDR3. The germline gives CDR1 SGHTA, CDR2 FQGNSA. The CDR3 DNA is TGTGCCAGCAGCTCGACAGACAAAGCTTTCTTT. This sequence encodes CASSSTDKAFF. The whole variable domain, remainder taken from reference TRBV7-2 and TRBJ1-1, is GAGVSQSPSNKVTEKGKDVELRCDPISGHTALYWYRQSLGQGLEFLIYFQGNSAPDKSGLPSDRFSAERTGGSVSTLTIQRTQQEDSAVYLCASSSTDKAFFGQGTRLTVV.

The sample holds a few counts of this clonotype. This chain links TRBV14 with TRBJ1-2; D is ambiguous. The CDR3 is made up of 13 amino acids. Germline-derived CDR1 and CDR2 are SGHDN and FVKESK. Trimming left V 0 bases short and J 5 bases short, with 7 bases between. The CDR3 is CASSQDQQYGYTF. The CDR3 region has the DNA TGTGCCAGCAGCCAAGATCAACAGTATGGCTACACCTTC. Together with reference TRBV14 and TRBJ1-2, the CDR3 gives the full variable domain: EAGVTQFPSHSVIEKGQTVTLRCDPISGHDNLYWYRRVMGKEIKFLLHFVKESKQDESGMPNNRFLAERTGGTYSTLKVQPAELEDSGVYFCASSQDQQYGYTFGSGTRLTVV.